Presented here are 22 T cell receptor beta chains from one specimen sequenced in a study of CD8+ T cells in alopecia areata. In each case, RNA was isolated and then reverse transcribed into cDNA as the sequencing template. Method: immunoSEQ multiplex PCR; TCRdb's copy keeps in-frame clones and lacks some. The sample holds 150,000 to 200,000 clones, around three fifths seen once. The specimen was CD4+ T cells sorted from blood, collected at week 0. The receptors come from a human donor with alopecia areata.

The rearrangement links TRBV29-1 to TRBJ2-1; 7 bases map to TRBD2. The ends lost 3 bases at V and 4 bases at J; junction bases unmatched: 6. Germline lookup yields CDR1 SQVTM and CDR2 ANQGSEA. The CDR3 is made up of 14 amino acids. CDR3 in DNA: TGCAGCGTTGAGAGTAGCGGGTGGTACAATGAGCAGTTCTTC. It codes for CSVESSGWYNEQFF.

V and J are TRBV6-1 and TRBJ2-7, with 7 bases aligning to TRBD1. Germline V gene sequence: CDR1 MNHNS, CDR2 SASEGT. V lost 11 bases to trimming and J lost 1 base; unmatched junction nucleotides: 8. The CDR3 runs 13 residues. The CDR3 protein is CAAGRQGSYEQYF. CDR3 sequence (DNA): TGTGCCGCAGGCCGACAGGGTTCCTACGAGCAGTACTTC.

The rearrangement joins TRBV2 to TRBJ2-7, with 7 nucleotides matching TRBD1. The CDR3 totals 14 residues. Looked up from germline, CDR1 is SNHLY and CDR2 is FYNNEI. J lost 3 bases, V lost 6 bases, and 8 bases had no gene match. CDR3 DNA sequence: TGTGCCAGCAGCGAACAGGGGAAGGGCTACGAGCAGTACTTC. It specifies CASSEQGKGYEQYF.

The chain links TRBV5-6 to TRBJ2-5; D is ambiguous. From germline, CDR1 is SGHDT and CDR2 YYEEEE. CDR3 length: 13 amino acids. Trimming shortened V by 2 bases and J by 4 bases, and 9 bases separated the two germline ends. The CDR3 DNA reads TGTGCCAGCAGCTTTTTGGGCGGAGAGACCCAGTACTTC. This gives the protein CASSFLGGETQYF.

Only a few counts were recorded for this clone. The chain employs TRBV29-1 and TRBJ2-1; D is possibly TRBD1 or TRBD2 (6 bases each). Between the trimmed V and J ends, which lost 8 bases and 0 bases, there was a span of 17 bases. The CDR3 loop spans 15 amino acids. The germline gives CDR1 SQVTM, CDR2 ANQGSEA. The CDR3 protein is CSLGGHLLSYNEQFF. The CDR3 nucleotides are TGCAGCCTGGGGGGACACCTCCTCTCCTACAATGAGCAGTTCTTC.

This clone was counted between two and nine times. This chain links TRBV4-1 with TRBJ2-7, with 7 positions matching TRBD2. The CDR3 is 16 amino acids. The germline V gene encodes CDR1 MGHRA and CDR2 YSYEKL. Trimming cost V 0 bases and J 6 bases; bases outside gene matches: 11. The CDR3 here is CASSQDLGGVQGEQYF. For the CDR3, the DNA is TGCGCCAGCAGCCAAGACCTGGGAGGGGTTCAGGGCGAGCAGTACTTC.

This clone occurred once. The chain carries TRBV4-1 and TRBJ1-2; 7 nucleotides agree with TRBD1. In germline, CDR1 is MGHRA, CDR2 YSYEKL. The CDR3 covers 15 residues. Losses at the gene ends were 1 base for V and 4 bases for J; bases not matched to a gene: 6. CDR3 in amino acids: CASSQARGVGYGYTF. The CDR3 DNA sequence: TGCGCCAGCAGCCAAGCCAGGGGGGTTGGCTATGGCTACACCTTC.

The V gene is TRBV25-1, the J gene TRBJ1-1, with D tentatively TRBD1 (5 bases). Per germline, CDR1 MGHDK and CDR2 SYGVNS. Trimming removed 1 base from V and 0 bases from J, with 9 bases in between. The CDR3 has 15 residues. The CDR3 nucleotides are TGTGCCAGCAGTGAATCCGCAGGGCTGAACACTGAAGCTTTCTTT. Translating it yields CASSESAGLNTEAFF.

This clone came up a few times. CDR3 sequence: CASSGEGHISTDTQYF. CDR3 coding DNA: TGCGCCAGCAGCGGAGAGGGACACATATCCACAGATACGCAGTATTTT. The rearrangement uses TRBV5-1 and TRBJ2-3, with D possibly matching TRBD1 (6 bases). Germline V lookup: CDR1 SGHRS, CDR2 YFSETQ. V lost 4 bases and J 2 bases, leaving 17 bases between the germline ends. The CDR3 runs to 16 residues.

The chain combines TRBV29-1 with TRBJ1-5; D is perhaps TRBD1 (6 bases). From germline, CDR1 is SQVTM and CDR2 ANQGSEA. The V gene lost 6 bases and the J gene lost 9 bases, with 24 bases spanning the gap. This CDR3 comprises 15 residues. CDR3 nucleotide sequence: TGCAGCGTCGGCGACGAACGGGGGGGCGGAGCGCCCCAGCATTTT. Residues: CSVGDERGGGAPQHF.

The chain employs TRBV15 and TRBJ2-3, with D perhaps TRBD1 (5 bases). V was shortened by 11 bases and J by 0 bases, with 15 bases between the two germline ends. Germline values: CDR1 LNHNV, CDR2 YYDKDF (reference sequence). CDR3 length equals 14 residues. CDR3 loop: CASGRTRSTDTQYF. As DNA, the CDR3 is TGTGCCTCCGGACGGACAAGAAGCACAGATACGCAGTATTTT.

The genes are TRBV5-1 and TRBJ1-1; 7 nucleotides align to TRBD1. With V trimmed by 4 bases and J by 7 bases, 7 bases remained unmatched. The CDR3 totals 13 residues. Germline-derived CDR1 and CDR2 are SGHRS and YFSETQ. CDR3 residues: CASSIRTGREAFF. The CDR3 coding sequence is TGCGCCAGCAGCATCCGGACAGGACGTGAAGCTTTCTTT.

The CDR3 protein is CASSNGPLGGETQYF. CDR3 DNA sequence: TGTGCCAGCAGCAACGGGCCCCTTGGGGGAGAGACCCAGTACTTC. The rearrangement links TRBV11-2 to TRBJ2-5, with D perhaps given as TRBD1 or TRBD2 (5 bases each). Trimming pared 5 bases from V and 4 bases from J, leaving 17 bases between. The germline V gene has CDR1 SGHAT and CDR2 FQNNGV. The CDR3 totals 15 residues.

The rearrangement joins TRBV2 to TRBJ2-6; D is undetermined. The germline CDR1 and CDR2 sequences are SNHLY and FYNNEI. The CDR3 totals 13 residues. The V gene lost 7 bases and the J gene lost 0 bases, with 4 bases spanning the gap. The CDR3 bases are TGTGCCAGCACAGACTCTGGGGCCAACGTCCTGACTTTC. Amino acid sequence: CASTDSGANVLTF.

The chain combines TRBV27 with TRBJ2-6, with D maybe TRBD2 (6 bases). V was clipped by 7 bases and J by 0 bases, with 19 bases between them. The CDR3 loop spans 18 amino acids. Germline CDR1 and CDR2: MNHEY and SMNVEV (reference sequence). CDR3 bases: TGTGCCAGCAAGCGAGGGACTGTTAGACCCTCTGGGGCCAACGTCCTGACTTTC. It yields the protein CASKRGTVRPSGANVLTF.

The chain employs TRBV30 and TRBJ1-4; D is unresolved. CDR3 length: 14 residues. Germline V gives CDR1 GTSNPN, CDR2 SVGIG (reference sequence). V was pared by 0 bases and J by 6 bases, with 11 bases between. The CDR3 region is CAWSVSSTYEKLFF. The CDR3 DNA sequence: TGTGCCTGGAGTGTAAGCAGCACTTATGAAAAACTGTTTTTT.

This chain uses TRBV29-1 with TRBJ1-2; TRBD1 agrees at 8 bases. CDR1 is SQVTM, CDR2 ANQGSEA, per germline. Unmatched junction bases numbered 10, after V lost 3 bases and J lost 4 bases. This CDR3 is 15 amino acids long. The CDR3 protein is CSVEPRQGTGYGYTF. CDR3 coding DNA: TGCAGCGTTGAGCCCCGACAGGGGACGGGCTATGGCTACACCTTC. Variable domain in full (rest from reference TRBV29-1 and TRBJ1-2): SAVISQKPSRDICQRGTSLTIQCQVDSQVTMMFWYRQQPGQSLTLIATANQGSEATYESGFVIDKFPISRPNLTFSTLTVSNMSPEDSSIYLCSVEPRQGTGYGYTFGSGTRLTVV.

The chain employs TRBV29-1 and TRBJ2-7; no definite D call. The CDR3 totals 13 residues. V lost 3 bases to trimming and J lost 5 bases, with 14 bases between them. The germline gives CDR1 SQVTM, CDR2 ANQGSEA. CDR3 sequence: CSVEERGLHEQYF. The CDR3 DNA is TGCAGCGTTGAGGAGAGAGGCTTGCACGAGCAGTACTTC.

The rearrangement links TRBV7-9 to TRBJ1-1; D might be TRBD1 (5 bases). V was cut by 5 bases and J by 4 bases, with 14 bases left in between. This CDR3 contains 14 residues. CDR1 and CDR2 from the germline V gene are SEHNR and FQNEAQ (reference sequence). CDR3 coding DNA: TGTGCCAGCAGCCCAGGGTTCCGGGGCACTGAAGCTTTCTTT. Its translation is CASSPGFRGTEAFF.

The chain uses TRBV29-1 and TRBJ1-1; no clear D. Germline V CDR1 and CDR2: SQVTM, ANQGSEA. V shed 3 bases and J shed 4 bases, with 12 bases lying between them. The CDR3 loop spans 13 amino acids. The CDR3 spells CSVDPGWGTEAFF. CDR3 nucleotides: TGCAGCGTTGATCCAGGTTGGGGCACTGAAGCTTTCTTT.

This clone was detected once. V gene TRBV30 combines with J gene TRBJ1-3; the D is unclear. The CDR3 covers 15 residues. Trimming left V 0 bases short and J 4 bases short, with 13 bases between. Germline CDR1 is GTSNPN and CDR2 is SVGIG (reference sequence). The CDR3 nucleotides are TGTGCCTGGAGTGTTGAGGGAAGAGGCGGAAACACCATATATTTT. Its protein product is CAWSVEGRGGNTIYF.

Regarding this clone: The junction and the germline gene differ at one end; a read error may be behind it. As DNA, the CDR3 is TGCGCCAGCAGCCAAGATCCCGGGGGGCTCGGCACACATACGCAGTATTTT. This encodes CASSQDPGGLGTHTQYF. The chain uses TRBV4-1 and TRBJ2-3; possibly TRBD2 for D (7 bases). In germline, CDR1 is MGHRA, CDR2 YSYEKL. This CDR3 region has 17 residues.